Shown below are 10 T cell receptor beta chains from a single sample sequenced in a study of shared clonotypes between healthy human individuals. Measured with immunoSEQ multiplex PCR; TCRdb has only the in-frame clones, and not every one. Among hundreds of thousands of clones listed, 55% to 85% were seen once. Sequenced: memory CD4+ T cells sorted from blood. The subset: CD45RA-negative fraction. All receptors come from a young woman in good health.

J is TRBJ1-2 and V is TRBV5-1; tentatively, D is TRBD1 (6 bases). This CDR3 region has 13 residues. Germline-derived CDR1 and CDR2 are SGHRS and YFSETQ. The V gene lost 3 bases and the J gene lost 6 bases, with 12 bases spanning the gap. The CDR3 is CASSSPGGHGYTF. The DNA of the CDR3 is TGCGCCAGCAGCTCCCCGGGGGGGCATGGCTACACCTTC.

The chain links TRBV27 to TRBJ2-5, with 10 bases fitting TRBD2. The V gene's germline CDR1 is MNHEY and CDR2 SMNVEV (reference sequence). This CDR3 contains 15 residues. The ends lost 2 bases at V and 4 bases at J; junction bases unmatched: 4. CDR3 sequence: CASSLRRLAGETQYF. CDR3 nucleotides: TGTGCCAGCAGTTTAAGAAGACTAGCGGGAGAGACCCAGTACTTC.

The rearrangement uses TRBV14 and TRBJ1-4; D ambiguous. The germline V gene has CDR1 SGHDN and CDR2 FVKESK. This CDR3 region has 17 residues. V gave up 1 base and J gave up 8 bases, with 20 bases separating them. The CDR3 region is CASSQALGRLFGEKLFF. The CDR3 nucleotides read TGTGCCAGCAGCCAAGCACTGGGCCGCCTTTTTGGAGAAAAACTGTTTTTT.

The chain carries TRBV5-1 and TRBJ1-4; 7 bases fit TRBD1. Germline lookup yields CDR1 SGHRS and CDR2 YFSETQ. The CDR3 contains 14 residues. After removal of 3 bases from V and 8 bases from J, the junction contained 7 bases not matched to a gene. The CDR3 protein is CASSSGTVGEKLFF. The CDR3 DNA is TGCGCCAGCAGCTCGGGGACAGTGGGGGAAAAACTGTTTTTT.

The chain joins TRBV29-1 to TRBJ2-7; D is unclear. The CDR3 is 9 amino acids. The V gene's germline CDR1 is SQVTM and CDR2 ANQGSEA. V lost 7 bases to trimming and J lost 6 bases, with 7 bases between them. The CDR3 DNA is TGCAGCGCCGCTCCCGAGCAGTACTTC. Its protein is CSAAPEQYF.

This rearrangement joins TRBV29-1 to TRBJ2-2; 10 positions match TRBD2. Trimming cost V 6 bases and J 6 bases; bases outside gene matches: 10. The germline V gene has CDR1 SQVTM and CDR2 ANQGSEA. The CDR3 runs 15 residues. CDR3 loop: CSVGVASGRAGELFF. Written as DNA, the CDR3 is TGCAGCGTGGGGGTGGCTAGCGGGAGAGCCGGGGAGCTGTTTTTT.

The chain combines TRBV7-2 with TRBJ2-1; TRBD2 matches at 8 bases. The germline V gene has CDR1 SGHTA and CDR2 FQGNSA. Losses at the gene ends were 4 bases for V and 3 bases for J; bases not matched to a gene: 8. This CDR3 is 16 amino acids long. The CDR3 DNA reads TGTGCCAGCAGCTCCGGACTAGCTAGAGGCTACAATGAGCAGTTCTTC. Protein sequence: CASSSGLARGYNEQFF.

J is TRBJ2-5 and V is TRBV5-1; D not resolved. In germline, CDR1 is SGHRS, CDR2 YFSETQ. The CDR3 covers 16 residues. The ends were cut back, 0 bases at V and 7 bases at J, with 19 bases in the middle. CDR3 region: CASSLAFVGQSGTQYF. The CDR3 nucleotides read TGCGCCAGCAGCTTGGCCTTTGTGGGCCAGTCCGGGACCCAGTACTTC.

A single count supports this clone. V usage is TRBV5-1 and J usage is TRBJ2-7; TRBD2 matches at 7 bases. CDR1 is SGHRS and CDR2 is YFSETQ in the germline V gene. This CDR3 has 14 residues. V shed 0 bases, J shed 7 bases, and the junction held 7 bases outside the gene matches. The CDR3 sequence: CASSLGGGLMEQYF. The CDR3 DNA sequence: TGCGCCAGCAGCTTGGGGGGAGGGCTTATGGAGCAGTACTTC.

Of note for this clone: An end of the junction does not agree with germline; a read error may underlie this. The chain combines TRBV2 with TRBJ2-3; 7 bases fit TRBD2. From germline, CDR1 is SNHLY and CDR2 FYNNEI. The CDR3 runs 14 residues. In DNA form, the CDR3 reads TGTGCCAGCAGTGAGTTGACTAGCAGAGATACGCAGTATTTT. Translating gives CASSELTSRDTQYF.